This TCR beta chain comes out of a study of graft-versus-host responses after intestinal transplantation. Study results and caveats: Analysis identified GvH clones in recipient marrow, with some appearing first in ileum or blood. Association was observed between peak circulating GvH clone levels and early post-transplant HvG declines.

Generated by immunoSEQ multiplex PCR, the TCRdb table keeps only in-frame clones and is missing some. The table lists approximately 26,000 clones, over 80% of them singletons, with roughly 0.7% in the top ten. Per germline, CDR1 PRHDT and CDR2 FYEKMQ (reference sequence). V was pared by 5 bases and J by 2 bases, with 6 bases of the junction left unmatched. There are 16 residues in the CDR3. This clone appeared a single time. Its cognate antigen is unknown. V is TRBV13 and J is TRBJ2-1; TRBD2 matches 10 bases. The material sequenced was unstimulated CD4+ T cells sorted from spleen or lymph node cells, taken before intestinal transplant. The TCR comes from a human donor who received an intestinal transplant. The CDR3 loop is CASSEQLAGTYNEQFF. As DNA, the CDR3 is TGTGCCAGCAGCGAGCAACTAGCGGGAACCTACAATGAGCAGTTCTTC.